Below are 32 T cell receptor beta chains sequenced from a single sample in a study of cytomegalovirus exposure and HLA in healthy donors (dated by TCRdb to the late 2010s). The library was made by the immunoSEQ multiplex PCR assay. In TCRdb, the immuneACCESS table is reduced to in-frame sequences with V and J assigned. These tables do not hold every clone; where another copy was compared, an unresolved V gene accounts for under half, and the others remain unexplained. A total of 130,000 to 150,000 clones appear in this sample, 80% to 90% of them only once. Jointly, the top ten make up about 1.5% of the sample. The sequenced material came from PBMCs. Receptors were obtained from a woman between 25 and 40 years old in good health and CMV-seronegative.

The chain couples TRBV19 to TRBJ2-2, with D maybe TRBD2 (7 bases). The V end was cut by 5 bases, the J end by 4 bases, with 14 bases between. The CDR3 extends over 15 amino acids. CDR1 LNHDA and CDR2 SQIVND come from the germline V gene (reference sequence). The CDR3 loop is CASSWGGGSTGELFF. The CDR3 DNA is TGTGCCAGTAGTTGGGGCGGGGGCAGCACCGGGGAGCTGTTTTTT.

The gene calls are TRBV19 and TRBJ2-1, with a possible D match to TRBD2 (6 bases). The V gene's germline CDR1 is LNHDA and CDR2 SQIVND (reference sequence). There are 16 residues in the CDR3. Trimming stripped 5 bases from V and 1 base from J, with 15 bases between. Here the CDR3 DNA reads TGTGCCAGTAGTCTAGCTAGCGTTGTATCCTACAATGAGCAGTTCTTC. Translation gives CASSLASVVSYNEQFF.

The chain combines TRBV5-1 with TRBJ2-2, with 8 bases that match TRBD1. Looked up from germline, CDR1 is SGHRS and CDR2 is YFSETQ. CDR3 size: 15 residues. Germline trimming cut 5 bases from V and 2 bases from J; bases unmatched to any gene: 5. CDR3 sequence reads: CASSKDRVNTGELFF. The CDR3 DNA reads as TGCGCCAGCAGTAAGGACAGGGTAAACACCGGGGAGCTGTTTTTT.

This clone has only a few counts. The V call is TRBV7-8, the J call TRBJ1-6; maybe TRBD1 (6 bases). In germline, CDR1 is SGHVS, CDR2 FQNEAQ. V lost 5 bases to trimming and J lost 7 bases, with 21 bases between them. This CDR3 is 17 amino acids long. The CDR3 DNA follows: TGTGCCAGCAGCCCCCGGGGGGGGCAGGGTACCAATTCACCCCTCCACTTT. Its protein product is CASSPRGGQGTNSPLHF.

The V call is TRBV6-5, the J call TRBJ1-2, with 8 bases that match TRBD1. Germline loops: CDR1 MNHEY, CDR2 SVGAGI. CDR3 length: 13 residues. Trimming cost V 4 bases and J 7 bases; bases outside gene matches: 5. The CDR3 reads CASSSGQGSGYTF. The CDR3 DNA reads TGTGCCAGCAGTTCCGGACAGGGTTCTGGCTACACCTTC.

V usage is TRBV4-1 and J usage is TRBJ2-5; 10 nucleotides line up with TRBD1. J lost 5 bases, V lost 3 bases, and 15 bases had no gene match. The CDR3 totals 18 residues. Germline V gene sequence: CDR1 MGHRA, CDR2 YSYEKL. The CDR3 DNA reads as TGCGCCAGCAGCCATCAAATGGGGACAGGGGCCCGGTCGGAGACCCAGTACTTC. It translates to CASSHQMGTGARSETQYF.

The rearrangement uses TRBV5-4 and TRBJ1-3; D is unclear. The germline V gene has CDR1 SGHNT and CDR2 YYREEE (reference sequence). The length of the CDR3 is 15 residues. V shed 4 bases and J shed 0 bases, with 11 bases lying between them. The chain's CDR3 is CASSPGPNSGNTIYF. The CDR3 bases are TGTGCCAGCAGCCCGGGTCCGAACTCTGGAAACACCATATATTTT.

The rearrangement uses TRBV7-8 and TRBJ2-5; D gene uncertain. The CDR3 contains 13 residues. Germline CDR1 reads SGHVS; CDR2 reads FQNEAQ. Trimming removed 2 bases at V and 7 bases at J, with 11 bases between. CDR3 protein: CASSLPGFWTQYF. The CDR3 DNA is TGTGCCAGCAGCTTACCGGGTTTTTGGACCCAGTACTTC.

This clone showed up just a few times. The V call is TRBV2, the J call TRBJ2-1; perhaps TRBD1 as D (6 bases). The CDR3 has 14 amino acids. Germline assignment: CDR1 SNHLY and CDR2 FYNNEI. Between the trimmed V and J ends, which lost 6 bases and 6 bases, there was a span of 15 bases. CDR3 sequence reads: CASREQGRSNEQFF. The CDR3 DNA is TGTGCCAGCAGGGAACAGGGTCGGAGCAATGAGCAGTTCTTC.

The CDR3 coding sequence is TGTGCCAGCAGTGATATTTCTGGGACAGGGGACGAGCAGTACTTC. Residues: CASSDISGTGDEQYF. The chain has TRBV28 and TRBJ2-7, with TRBD1 identical over 10 bases. Germline lookup yields CDR1 MDHEN and CDR2 SYDVKM. The V and J ends lost 5 bases and 5 bases, in that order; junction bases with no gene match: 9. The CDR3 totals 15 residues.

V and J are TRBV2 and TRBJ1-4, with 7 nucleotides matching TRBD1. J was trimmed by 4 bases and V by 10 bases; bases with no gene match: 12. CDR1 is SNHLY and CDR2 is FYNNEI in the germline V gene. This CDR3 contains 15 residues. CDR3 coding DNA: TGTGCCACCAACTCAGGGGGTGCCGTTAATGAAAAACTGTTTTTT. Encoded protein: CATNSGGAVNEKLFF.

The table lists this clone with a count of one. This CDR3 is CASSLAGGVSYEQYF. The CDR3 DNA is TGTGCCAGCAGCCTAGCGGGGGGCGTCTCCTACGAGCAGTACTTC. The rearrangement joins TRBV28 to TRBJ2-7, with TRBD2 matching over 11 bases. The CDR3 spans 15 residues. Per the germline V gene, CDR1 is MDHEN and CDR2 is SYDVKM. V was clipped by 6 bases and J by 0 bases; unmatched bases: 4.

This chain links TRBV7-9 with TRBJ2-2; TRBD1 matches at 10 bases. The CDR3 is 15 amino acids. J was trimmed by 7 bases and V by 5 bases; bases with no gene match: 7. The germline V gene has CDR1 SEHNR and CDR2 FQNEAQ (reference sequence). Here the CDR3 reads CASSTDRGLIGELFF. CDR3 DNA: TGTGCCAGCAGCACTGACAGGGGGCTTATCGGGGAGCTGTTTTTT.

This clone was counted once. CDR3 bases: TGTGCCAGCTCAACGCGAAACAGGGGGCTTTTGGACACCGGGGAGCTGTTTTTT. Amino acids: CASSTRNRGLLDTGELFF. V usage is TRBV18 and J usage is TRBJ2-2, with 9 bases that match TRBD1. Germline CDR1 reads KGHSH; CDR2 reads LQKENI. The CDR3 runs to 18 residues. Trimming at V came to 5 bases and at J to 3 bases, leaving 13 bases not matched to a gene. Full variable domain (missing parts from reference TRBV18 and TRBJ2-2): NAGVMQNPRHLVRRRGQEARLRCSPMKGHSHVYWYRQLPEEGLKFMVYLQKENIIDESGMPKERFSAEFPKEGPSILRIQQVVRGDSAAYFCASSTRNRGLLDTGELFFGEGSRLTVL.

This clone has ten or more counts. The chain uses TRBV5-1 and TRBJ1-3, with a possible D match to TRBD1 (6 bases). CDR1 and CDR2 from the germline V gene are SGHRS and YFSETQ. The CDR3 totals 15 residues. With 1 base removed from V and 2 bases from J, the gap between germline ends came to 10 bases. CDR3 residues: CASSLSGDAGNTIYF. In DNA, the CDR3 is TGCGCCAGCAGCTTGTCAGGGGACGCTGGAAACACCATATATTTT.

V and J are TRBV6-5 and TRBJ1-2, with D perhaps matching TRBD1 (5 bases). The CDR3 totals 16 residues. The germline V gene has CDR1 MNHEY and CDR2 SVGAGI. The V end lost 1 base, the J end lost 5 bases, and 17 bases lay between the germline ends. Written as DNA, the CDR3 is TGTGCCAGCAGTTACTACGTAGTGGGGCCTTGGTATGGCTACACCTTC. As protein: CASSYYVVGPWYGYTF.

Only a few counts were recorded for this clone. The rearrangement joins TRBV5-6 to TRBJ2-5; TRBD1 matches at 11 bases. The germline CDR1 and CDR2 sequences are SGHDT and YYEEEE. CDR3 length equals 16 residues. V lost 4 bases to trimming and J lost 1 base; unmatched junction nucleotides: 6. The CDR3 coding sequence is TGTGCCAGCAGCGCGGGACAGGGGGTCCTCCAAGAGACCCAGTACTTC. Encoded protein: CASSAGQGVLQETQYF. Filled out from reference TRBV5-6 and TRBJ2-5, the complete variable domain reads DAGVTQSPTHLIKTRGQQVTLRCSPKSGHDTVSWYQQALGQGPQFIFQYYEEEERQRGNFPDRFSGHQFPNYSSELNVNALLLGDSALYLCASSAGQGVLQETQYFGPGTRLLVL.

The chain recombines TRBV11-2 with TRBJ2-5, with 11 bases aligning to TRBD2. In germline, CDR1 is SGHAT, CDR2 FQNNGV. The length of the CDR3 is 16 residues. Germline trimming cut 3 bases from V and 2 bases from J; bases unmatched to any gene: 5. CDR3 region: CASSLASGGKQETQYF. CDR3 nucleotide sequence: TGTGCCAGCAGCTTGGCTAGCGGGGGGAAACAAGAGACCCAGTACTTC.

The chain recombines TRBV2 with TRBJ1-6; 7 bases fit TRBD1. With 7 bases clipped from V and 10 bases from J, the junction kept 10 bases outside the gene matches. CDR1 and CDR2 from the germline V gene are SNHLY and FYNNEI. The CDR3 extends over 14 amino acids. The CDR3 sequence: CASTLSRGDSPLHF. The CDR3 DNA follows: TGTGCCAGCACCCTAAGCAGGGGGGACTCACCCCTCCACTTT.

V usage is TRBV18 and J usage is TRBJ2-5; D is perhaps TRBD1 (5 bases). Germline V lookup: CDR1 KGHSH, CDR2 LQKENI. V was pared by 6 bases and J by 1 base, with 9 bases between. The CDR3 is 13 amino acids. CDR3 coding DNA: TGTGCCAGCTCCCGACAGTCCCAAGAGACCCAGTACTTC. Residues: CASSRQSQETQYF.

The J gene is TRBJ2-7, the V gene TRBV6-1; D not certain. The ends were cut back, 7 bases at V and 2 bases at J, with 12 bases in the middle. CDR1 is MNHNS and CDR2 is SASEGT in the germline V gene. There are 13 residues in the CDR3. In DNA, the CDR3 is TGTGCCAGCACCCACTCTCCCCCCTACGAGCAGTACTTC. Translated: CASTHSPPYEQYF.

This rearrangement joins TRBV19 to TRBJ1-6, with D perhaps matching TRBD1 (6 bases). Between the trimmed V and J ends, which lost 5 bases and 7 bases, there was a span of 18 bases. Per germline, CDR1 LNHDA and CDR2 SQIVND (reference sequence). The CDR3 loop spans 16 amino acids. The CDR3 nucleotides read TGTGCCAGTAGTCCCCAGGGACATCAATACAATTCACCCCTCCACTTT. It encodes CASSPQGHQYNSPLHF.

This clone showed up just a few times. The V gene is TRBV2, the J gene TRBJ1-2; 7 nucleotides match TRBD1. Germline CDR1 is SNHLY and CDR2 is FYNNEI. V lost 6 bases to trimming and J lost 1 base; unmatched junction nucleotides: 5. The CDR3 spans 14 residues. In DNA, the CDR3 is TGTGCCAGCAGGGAACGGGACAGTAACTATGGCTACACCTTC. Translation: CASRERDSNYGYTF.

The V call is TRBV7-2, the J call TRBJ2-5; D is uncertain. V lost 2 bases and J lost 5, with 9 bases in between. This CDR3 has 13 amino acids. Per the germline V gene, CDR1 is SGHTA and CDR2 is FQGNSA. CDR3 loop: CASSLNTPETQYF. The CDR3 nucleotides read TGTGCCAGCAGCTTAAACACGCCGGAGACCCAGTACTTC.

V and J are TRBV5-4 and TRBJ2-5; 7 bases are a match to TRBD2. CDR1 and CDR2 (germline): SGHNT, YYREEE (reference sequence). The CDR3 runs 14 residues. With 0 bases clipped from V and 1 base from J, the junction kept 0 bases outside the gene matches. The CDR3 loop reads CASSLGGGQETQYF. The CDR3, as DNA: TGTGCCAGCAGCTTGGGGGGGGGCCAAGAGACCCAGTACTTC.

The chain recombines TRBV11-3 with TRBJ2-5; 7 positions agree with TRBD1. Trimming took 5 bases from V and 1 from J; bases not matched to a gene: 7. Germline values: CDR1 SGHNT, CDR2 YENEEA. The CDR3 has 15 amino acids. The DNA for the CDR3 is TGTGCCAGCAGCCTAGGGGACAGCGGCCAAGAGACCCAGTACTTC. Amino acid sequence: CASSLGDSGQETQYF.

The V call is TRBV13, the J call TRBJ2-7; D is unresolved. The CDR3 length is 12 residues. CDR1 and CDR2 from the germline V gene are PRHDT and FYEKMQ (reference sequence). Deletions cut 2 bases from V and 3 bases from J, with 5 bases between. The CDR3 sequence: CASSLTSYEQYF. The CDR3 DNA reads TGTGCCAGCAGCTTAACCAGCTACGAGCAGTACTTC. Full variable domain (remainder filled in from reference TRBV13 and TRBJ2-7): AAGVIQSPRHLIKEKRETATLKCYPIPRHDTVYWYQQGPGQDPQFLISFYEKMQSDKGSIPDRFSAQQFSDYHSELNMSSLELGDSALYFCASSLTSYEQYFGPGTRLTVT.

The chain joins TRBV4-3 to TRBJ2-3; no definite D call. The CDR3 covers 13 residues. Trimming left V 8 bases short and J 3 bases short, with 12 bases between. The germline V gene encodes CDR1 LGHNA and CDR2 YSLEER. CDR3 bases: TGCGCCAGCGCAACAAGTCCTACAGATACGCAGTATTTT. Its protein is CASATSPTDTQYF.

The chain uses TRBV4-2 and TRBJ2-1; TRBD2 matches at 8 bases. Per germline, CDR1 LGHNA and CDR2 YNFKEQ. Unmatched junction bases numbered 9, after V lost 4 bases and J lost 4 bases. The CDR3 totals 16 residues. This CDR3 reads CASSRSLAGGYNEQFF. CDR3 bases: TGTGCCAGCAGCCGGTCCCTGGCGGGGGGATACAATGAGCAGTTCTTC.

The CDR3 DNA follows: TGTGCCAGCTCAAGGGACAGGGAAGGCTCCTACAATGAGCAGTTCTTC. It specifies CASSRDREGSYNEQFF. V is TRBV18 and J is TRBJ2-1, with 9 bases aligning to TRBD1. Germline CDR1 KGHSH, CDR2 LQKENI. Unmatched junction bases numbered 5, after V lost 5 bases and J lost 0 bases. The CDR3 is 16 residues long.

A single count supports this clone. CDR3 sequence (DNA): TGCAGCGTTGTGCCAGGGTTGAATGAGCAGTTCTTC. The encoded protein is CSVVPGLNEQFF. The genes are TRBV29-1 and TRBJ2-1, with D possibly matching TRBD1 (5 bases). The CDR3 is 12 residues long. V shed 4 bases and J shed 7 bases, with 11 bases lying between them. Germline V gives CDR1 SQVTM, CDR2 ANQGSEA.

This clone showed up just once. V is TRBV4-1 and J is TRBJ1-3; D gene ambiguous. Germline-derived CDR1 and CDR2 are MGHRA and YSYEKL. The V end lost 3 bases, the J end lost 5 bases, and 14 bases lay between the germline ends. The CDR3 extends over 15 amino acids. The CDR3 DNA sequence: TGCGCCAGCAGCCAGCTCGGGGTGTCGAGAAACACCATATATTTT. It encodes CASSQLGVSRNTIYF.